Below are 25 T cell receptor beta chains sequenced from a single sample in a study of blood T cell repertoires in COVID-19. Assay: immunoSEQ multiplex PCR; the TCRdb copy retains only in-frame clones and omits some. The sample shows roughly 250,000 clones, about 85% of them seen only once. Sequenced input: peripheral blood. The receptor source for this set is a human donor with COVID-19, enrolled during active disease. The donor label of this sample is uncertain.

This sequence joins TRBV5-1 and TRBJ1-2, with 9 positions matching TRBD1. The V gene end was trimmed by 0 bases and the J gene end by 10 bases; junction bases not matched to a gene: 16. The CDR3 spans 17 residues. Germline CDR1 SGHRS, CDR2 YFSETQ. CDR3: CASSLGVPTGGSGDYTF. CDR3 sequence (DNA): TGCGCCAGCAGCTTGGGGGTACCCACAGGGGGCAGCGGGGACTACACCTTC. Full variable domain (rest looked up from reference TRBV5-1 and TRBJ1-2): KAGVTQTPRYLIKTRGQQVTLSCSPISGHRSVSWYQQTPGQGLQFLFEYFSETQRNKGNFPGRFSGRQFSNSRSEMNVSTLELGDSALYLCASSLGVPTGGSGDYTFGSGTRLTVV.

This CDR3 is CAISPRGLDEKLFF. The CDR3, as DNA: TGTGCCATCAGTCCTAGGGGGCTTGATGAAAAACTGTTTTTT. The chain joins TRBV10-3 to TRBJ1-4; 7 bases map to TRBD1. The CDR3 loop spans 14 amino acids. Germline V CDR1 and CDR2: ENHRY, SYGVKD. The V and J ends lost 5 bases and 6 bases, in that order; junction bases with no gene match: 6.

The chain links TRBV20-1 to TRBJ1-2; D ambiguous. Trimming removed 3 bases at V and 0 bases at J, with 14 bases between. The CDR3 is 15 amino acids. Germline V gene lookup returns CDR1 DFQATT and CDR2 SNEGSKA (reference sequence). The CDR3 DNA follows: TGCAGTGCTAGTCTGAATACTAAACCTAACTATGGCTACACCTTC. Translation gives CSASLNTKPNYGYTF.

This chain uses TRBV30 with TRBJ1-2; 7 nucleotides align to TRBD1. Trimming removed 1 base from V and 6 bases from J; junction bases left unmatched: 5. The CDR3 contains 13 residues. Germline V CDR1 and CDR2: GTSNPN, SVGIG (reference sequence). DNA for the CDR3: TGTGCCTGGAGTGACGACAGGGACCATGGCTACACCTTC. Translated, it gives CAWSDDRDHGYTF.

V and J are TRBV7-2 and TRBJ1-3, with TRBD1 as a possible D gene (5 bases). The germline V and J ends were trimmed by 5 bases and 3 bases, with 14 bases remaining between them. The CDR3 extends over 15 amino acids. Germline V CDR1 and CDR2: SGHTA, FQGNSA. CDR3 bases: TGTGCCAGCAGCCTGGGGGGGGGACTTGGAAACACCATATATTTT. Translating it yields CASSLGGGLGNTIYF.

The rearrangement uses TRBV5-6 and TRBJ2-7; a possible D gene is TRBD2 (5 bases). The germline gives CDR1 SGHDT, CDR2 YYEEEE. This CDR3 has 14 residues. V shed 0 bases and J shed 4 bases, with 11 bases lying between them. The CDR3 nucleotides read TGTGCCAGCAGCTTGGGACGGACTCTGTACGAGCAGTACTTC. It yields the protein CASSLGRTLYEQYF.

CDR3 amino acids: CASSSITYGYTF. The CDR3 DNA reads as TGTGCCAGCAGCTCTATTACCTATGGCTACACCTTC. The gene calls are TRBV7-9 and TRBJ1-2; D unresolved. In germline, CDR1 is SEHNR, CDR2 FQNEAQ (reference sequence). Trimming stripped 4 bases from V and 4 bases from J, with 7 bases between. CDR3 length equals 12 residues.

J is TRBJ2-2 and V is TRBV19; TRBD1 aligns across 7 bases. Germline V lookup: CDR1 LNHDA, CDR2 SQIVND (reference sequence). The CDR3 extends over 17 amino acids. The ends lost 4 bases at V and 3 bases at J; junction bases unmatched: 11. Written as DNA, the CDR3 is TGTGCCAGTAGTACGACAGGGTTGGGTGGGCACACCGGGGAGCTGTTTTTT. Translated: CASSTTGLGGHTGELFF.

This chain connects TRBV27 to TRBJ1-2, with D possibly TRBD1 on 6 matching bases. V lost 6 bases, J lost 0 bases, and 8 bases lay in between. Germline CDR1 reads MNHEY; CDR2 reads SMNVEV (reference sequence). The CDR3 is 13 residues long. CDR3 sequence reads: CASSRQANYGYTF. As DNA, the CDR3 is TGTGCCAGCAGCCGACAGGCTAACTATGGCTACACCTTC.

The chain carries TRBV6-1 and TRBJ2-2, with D maybe TRBD1 (6 bases). V lost 2 bases and J 1 base, leaving 11 bases between the germline ends. This CDR3 comprises 16 residues. In germline, CDR1 is MNHNS, CDR2 SASEGT. The CDR3 sequence is CASSELGHMNTGELFF. CDR3 DNA: TGTGCCAGCAGTGAATTGGGACACATGAACACCGGGGAGCTGTTTTTT.

The chain links TRBV28 to TRBJ1-2; D ambiguous. Germline CDR1 reads MDHEN; CDR2 reads SYDVKM. The V gene lost 10 bases and the J gene lost 0 bases, with 9 bases spanning the gap. The CDR3 has 12 amino acids. CDR3 residues: CATNTANYGYTF. The CDR3 bases are TGTGCCACCAATACGGCTAACTATGGCTACACCTTC.

This chain links TRBV5-5 with TRBJ2-1; D is unresolved. The CDR3 loop spans 13 amino acids. V was clipped by 1 base and J by 16 bases, with 18 bases between them. Germline values: CDR1 SGHKS, CDR2 YYEKEE (reference sequence). The CDR3: CASSLILGAGEFF. CDR3 DNA: TGTGCCAGCAGCTTGATCTTAGGTGCAGGCGAATTCTTC.

The chain carries TRBV4-1 and TRBJ2-1; TRBD2 matches at 14 bases. V shed 3 bases, J shed 2 bases, and the junction held 15 bases outside the gene matches. CDR1 is MGHRA and CDR2 is YSYEKL in the germline V gene. The CDR3 totals 21 residues. The CDR3 DNA reads TGCGCCAGCAGCCATAGATCCGGACTAGCGGGAGGCCAGAGTCCCTACAATGAGCAGTTCTTC. This codes for CASSHRSGLAGGQSPYNEQFF.

The genes are TRBV5-1 and TRBJ2-1; D uncertain. Trimming took 0 bases from V and 6 from J, leaving 7 bases between them. CDR1 and CDR2 (germline): SGHRS, YFSETQ. The CDR3 extends over 13 amino acids. The CDR3 spells CASSLVNGNEQFF. CDR3 bases: TGCGCCAGCAGCTTGGTAAACGGCAATGAGCAGTTCTTC.

V gene TRBV18 combines with J gene TRBJ1-4; D remains ambiguous. V was clipped by 5 bases and J by 2 bases, with 15 bases between them. The length of the CDR3 is 16 residues. Germline V gene sequence: CDR1 KGHSH, CDR2 LQKENI. CDR3 sequence reads: CASSREWVTTNEKLFF. The CDR3 DNA reads as TGTGCCAGCTCAAGAGAATGGGTGACTACTAATGAAAAACTGTTTTTT.

The chain links TRBV29-1 to TRBJ2-5, with 10 positions matching TRBD2. The CDR3 runs to 15 residues. The J segment lost 3 bases and the V segment lost 7 bases, leaving 11 bases of the junction unmatched. Looked up from germline, CDR1 is SQVTM and CDR2 is ANQGSEA. As DNA, the CDR3 is TGCAGCGGGGGGCTAGCGGGAGAGCGAAAAGAGACCCAGTACTTC. Translated, it gives CSGGLAGERKETQYF.

The table lists this clone with a few counts. The genes are TRBV6-5 and TRBJ1-1; no definite D call. CDR3 length: 10 residues. Germline CDR1 and CDR2: MNHEY and SVGAGI. Trimming took 9 bases from V and 4 from J, leaving 6 bases between them. CDR3 region: CASRGTEAFF. CDR3 nucleotide sequence: TGTGCCAGTCGGGGCACTGAAGCTTTCTTT.

This clone has a single count. This sequence joins TRBV9 and TRBJ2-7; 8 positions match TRBD1. Germline assignment: CDR1 SGDLS and CDR2 YYNGEE. This CDR3 region has 14 residues. V lost 0 bases to trimming and J lost 6 bases; unmatched junction nucleotides: 5. CDR3 coding DNA: TGTGCCAGCAGCGTAGGGCAGGGGGCGAGCGAGCAGTACTTC. Protein sequence: CASSVGQGASEQYF.

The rearrangement uses TRBV27 and TRBJ1-2; tentatively, D is TRBD1 (6 bases). CDR3 length: 16 residues. Germline V gives CDR1 MNHEY, CDR2 SMNVEV (reference sequence). V was pared by 2 bases and J by 1 base, with 14 bases between. The chain's CDR3 is CASSLRVGRGNYGYTF. CDR3 nucleotides: TGTGCCAGCAGTTTAAGAGTTGGCAGGGGTAACTATGGCTACACCTTC.

The V gene is TRBV11-2, the J gene TRBJ1-6, with 9 nucleotides matching TRBD1. The CDR3 totals 14 residues. Per germline, CDR1 SGHAT and CDR2 FQNNGV. After removal of 5 bases from V and 13 bases from J, the junction contained 9 bases not matched to a gene. CDR3 nucleotide sequence: TGTGCCAGCAGCCCACAGGGGGCAGAGTCGCCCCTCCACTTT. Encoded protein: CASSPQGAESPLHF.

A single count supports this clone. The V call is TRBV9, the J call TRBJ2-1; 9 bases are shared with TRBD2. Germline loops: CDR1 SGDLS, CDR2 YYNGEE. Trimming cost V 0 bases and J 9 bases; bases outside gene matches: 4. The CDR3 spans 14 residues. CDR3 region: CASSVAREGVEQFF. CDR3 sequence (DNA): TGTGCCAGCAGCGTAGCGCGGGAGGGGGTTGAGCAGTTCTTC.

J is TRBJ1-1 and V is TRBV28; 8 bases map to TRBD1. The J segment lost 3 bases and the V segment lost 3 bases, leaving 3 bases of the junction unmatched. There are 14 residues in the CDR3. CDR1 and CDR2 from the germline V gene are MDHEN and SYDVKM. CDR3 nucleotide sequence: TGTGCCAGCAGTTTCGGGGACAGGTACACTGAAGCTTTCTTT. This encodes CASSFGDRYTEAFF.

The chain carries TRBV2 and TRBJ1-5; 11 nucleotides match TRBD1. Trimming at V came to 6 bases and at J to 1 base, leaving 17 bases not matched to a gene. This CDR3 is 20 amino acids long. Per the germline V gene, CDR1 is SNHLY and CDR2 is FYNNEI. This CDR3 is CASSGRTGGEPLASNQPQHF. DNA of the CDR3: TGTGCCAGCAGCGGAAGGACAGGGGGCGAGCCCCTTGCGAGCAATCAGCCCCAGCATTTT. Full variable domain (rest looked up from reference TRBV2 and TRBJ1-5): EPEVTQTPSHQVTQMGQEVILRCVPISNHLYFYWYRQILGQKVEFLVSFYNNEISEKSEIFDDQFSVERPDGSNFTLKIRSTKLEDSAMYFCASSGRTGGEPLASNQPQHFGDGTRLSIL.

The chain links TRBV19 to TRBJ2-1, with TRBD2 matching 14 bases. V shed 3 bases and J 9 bases; nucleotides not matched to a gene: 4. Germline CDR1 reads LNHDA; CDR2 reads SQIVND (reference sequence). CDR3 length: 15 amino acids. CDR3 sequence: CASSITGTSGSEQFF. In DNA, the CDR3 is TGTGCCAGTAGTATTACCGGGACTAGCGGGAGTGAGCAGTTCTTC.

This sequence joins TRBV5-1 and TRBJ1-2, with 10 bases that match TRBD1. This CDR3 is 14 amino acids long. CDR1 is SGHRS and CDR2 is YFSETQ in the germline V gene. V dropped 4 bases and J dropped 4; count of bases not matched to a gene: 4. CDR3: CASSGGQGIYGYTF. DNA for the CDR3: TGCGCCAGCAGCGGGGGACAGGGGATCTATGGCTACACCTTC.